Each of the 30 T cell receptor beta chains below was sequenced from the same sample in a study of blood T cell repertoires in COVID-19. Some clones are missing from TCRdb's copy, which holds only in-frame ones; the method was immunoSEQ multiplex PCR. The sample holds around 68,000 clones; 80% to 90% are singletons and the top ten take roughly 8.2%. Sequenced: peripheral blood. The receptors here all came from a man between 50 and 59 years old with active COVID-19.

The V and J genes are TRBV4-3 and TRBJ1-2; D remains ambiguous. The CDR3 is 18 amino acids. V shed 0 bases and J shed 10 bases, with 27 bases lying between them. Looked up from germline, CDR1 is LGHNA and CDR2 is YSLEER. Here the CDR3 DNA reads TGCGCCAGCAGCCAAGACCCCCAGCCCGGAGCCTTAATTCCCCTCTACACCTTC. It yields the protein CASSQDPQPGALIPLYTF.

The CDR3 bases are TGCGCCAGCAGTGAACAGCCGCTAGCCCAGCGGGAGACCCAGTACTTC. Its translation is CASSEQPLAQRETQYF. V usage is TRBV10-1 and J usage is TRBJ2-5; D is possibly TRBD2 (5 bases). CDR3 size: 16 residues. CDR1 WNHNN and CDR2 SYGVQD come from the germline V gene (reference sequence). V was trimmed by 3 bases and J by 5 bases, leaving 19 bases between them.

V gene TRBV5-5 combines with J gene TRBJ2-1, with 7 bases fitting TRBD2. The germline V gene has CDR1 SGHKS and CDR2 YYEKEE (reference sequence). The CDR3 consists of 15 residues. With V trimmed by 4 bases and J by 5 bases, 9 bases remained unmatched. CDR3 protein: CASSRSGGGNNEQFF. In DNA, the CDR3 is TGTGCCAGCAGCCGCTCGGGCGGGGGAAACAATGAGCAGTTCTTC. Based on the CDR3 plus reference TRBV5-5 and TRBJ2-1, the full variable domain is DAGVTQSPTHLIKTRGQQVTLRCSPISGHKSVSWYQQVLGQGPQFIFQYYEKEERGRGNFPDRFSARQFPNYSSELNVNALLLGDSALYLCASSRSGGGNNEQFFGPGTRLTVL.

The sample holds one count of this clone. The chain is built from TRBV12-3 or TRBV12-4 and TRBJ2-1; 8 nucleotides align to TRBD1. The V gene end was trimmed by 6 bases and the J gene end by 14 bases; junction bases not matched to a gene: 6. This CDR3 comprises 11 residues. The CDR3 DNA reads as TGTGCCAGCAGGGGACAGGTGGAGGAGTTCTTC. This gives the protein CASRGQVEEFF.

The chain couples TRBV6-5 to TRBJ2-1; D is uncertain. This CDR3 is 12 amino acids long. V gave up 7 bases and J gave up 7 bases, with 11 bases separating them. The germline CDR1 and CDR2 sequences are MNHEY and SVGAGI. CDR3 nucleotides: TGTGCCAGCAACAATATGGAGAATGAGCAGTTCTTC. Its translation is CASNNMENEQFF.

This sequence joins TRBV5-4 and TRBJ2-3, with 13 nucleotides matching TRBD2. The V gene end was trimmed by 3 bases and the J gene end by 2 bases; junction bases not matched to a gene: 3. This CDR3 comprises 16 residues. Germline assignment: CDR1 SGHNT and CDR2 YYREEE (reference sequence). DNA for the CDR3: TGTGCCAGCAGCTCCGGGACTAGCGGGGACACAGATACGCAGTATTTT. It codes for CASSSGTSGDTDTQYF. Looking up the rest from reference TRBV5-4 and TRBJ2-3 gives the full variable domain: ETGVTQSPTHLIKTRGQQVTLRCSSQSGHNTVSWYQQALGQGPQFIFQYYREEENGRGNFPPRFSGLQFPNYSSELNVNALELDDSALYLCASSSGTSGDTDTQYFGPGTRLTVL.

The chain uses TRBV27 and TRBJ2-3; tentative D call: TRBD1 (6 bases). The CDR3 is 15 amino acids. Germline CDR1 MNHEY, CDR2 SMNVEV (reference sequence). The germline V and J ends were trimmed by 3 bases and 5 bases, with 15 bases remaining between them. This CDR3 reads CASSFLGAQVDTQYF. The CDR3 bases are TGTGCCAGCAGTTTCCTGGGGGCGCAGGTAGATACGCAGTATTTT.

This rearrangement joins TRBV9 to TRBJ1-1, with D unclear. Germline values: CDR1 SGDLS, CDR2 YYNGEE. The V and J ends lost 0 bases and 7 bases respectively, with 13 bases between them. This CDR3 has 14 amino acids. CDR3 protein: CASSVVTRVGEAFF. The CDR3 coding sequence is TGTGCCAGCAGCGTAGTAACTAGAGTCGGTGAAGCTTTCTTT.

In its sample, this clone was seen once. This chain links TRBV19 with TRBJ2-3; 8 bases map to TRBD2. V trimming: 1 base; J trimming: 5 bases; junction bases outside the gene matches: 11. Germline CDR1 and CDR2: LNHDA and SQIVND (reference sequence). This CDR3 is built from 17 residues. CDR3 residues: CASSIAAGGTAQDTQYF. The CDR3 coding sequence is TGTGCCAGTAGTATAGCGGCGGGGGGAACGGCTCAAGATACGCAGTATTTT.

The chain couples TRBV7-3 to TRBJ2-3; TRBD1 matches at 7 bases. The V gene end was trimmed by 5 bases and the J gene end by 6 bases; junction bases not matched to a gene: 5. The CDR3 runs to 13 residues. Germline CDR1 reads SGHTA; CDR2 reads FQGTGA. CDR3 nucleotides: TGTGCCAGCAGCCCAACGACAGGGGATACGCAGTATTTT. Translated: CASSPTTGDTQYF.

This clone was seen a few times. V is TRBV7-2 and J is TRBJ2-5, with D possibly TRBD2 on 6 matching bases. Germline V CDR1 and CDR2: SGHTA, FQGNSA. There are 13 residues in the CDR3. V lost 3 bases and J 7 bases, leaving 12 bases between the germline ends. CDR3 sequence reads: CASSFLVRGTQYF. The CDR3 DNA reads TGTGCCAGCAGCTTTCTGGTGCGGGGGACCCAGTACTTC.

The rearrangement links TRBV3-1 (or the pseudogene TRBV3-2) to TRBJ2-7; 8 nucleotides agree with TRBD1. The CDR3 spans 14 residues. The junction had 5 bases not matched to a gene; V was cut back by 4 bases and J by 3 bases. Germline CDR1 reads LGHDT; CDR2 reads YNNKEL (reference sequence). CDR3 sequence (DNA): TGTGCCAGCAGCCCTTACACAGGGGGCTACGAGCAGTACTTC. As protein: CASSPYTGGYEQYF.

This chain uses TRBV6-5 with TRBJ1-1; 7 bases line up with TRBD1. Germline V gene sequence: CDR1 MNHEY, CDR2 SVGAGI. Trimming at V came to 6 bases and at J to 1 base, leaving 5 bases not matched to a gene. The CDR3 is 14 amino acids. The CDR3 DNA reads as TGTGCCAGCAGCCACAGGGGCCAGAACACTGAAGCTTTCTTT. Its protein product is CASSHRGQNTEAFF.

The rearrangement uses TRBV6-4 and TRBJ2-1; D ambiguous. The CDR3 is 14 amino acids. Germline V gene data show CDR1 as MRHNA and CDR2 as SNTAGT. V lost 0 bases and J 5 bases, leaving 8 bases between the germline ends. The CDR3 bases are TGTGCCAGCAGTGACTCTACCGAGAACAATGAGCAGTTCTTC. Its translation: CASSDSTENNEQFF.

CDR3 bases: TGTGCTAGTGGTCCTCGGGACAGCCGCCCTGGGGCCAACGTCCTGACTTTC. Translated: CASGPRDSRPGANVLTF. The V and J genes are TRBV12-5 and TRBJ2-6; 7 bases match TRBD1. The CDR3 spans 17 residues. Per germline, CDR1 LGHNT and CDR2 FRNRAP. V lost 5 bases, J lost 2 bases, and 9 bases stayed unmatched.

J is TRBJ2-2 and V is TRBV29-1; TRBD1 matches 11 bases. The length of the CDR3 is 14 residues. In germline, CDR1 is SQVTM, CDR2 ANQGSEA. V was pared by 5 bases and J by 6 bases, with 5 bases of the junction left unmatched. The CDR3 coding sequence is TGCAGCGTTACTGGACAGGGGGCCGCCGGGGAGCTGTTTTTT. This encodes CSVTGQGAAGELFF.

The chain carries TRBV5-4 and TRBJ2-3; TRBD1 matches 9 bases. Germline V gives CDR1 SGHNT, CDR2 YYREEE (reference sequence). This CDR3 has 14 residues. Unmatched junction bases numbered 0, after V lost 4 bases and J lost 0 bases. This CDR3 is CASSGQGSTDTQYF. In DNA, the CDR3 is TGTGCCAGCAGCGGACAGGGGAGCACAGATACGCAGTATTTT.

The V and J genes are TRBV2 and TRBJ2-1; 13 bases align to TRBD2. The CDR3 runs 15 residues. After removal of 3 bases from V and 9 bases from J, the junction contained 5 bases not matched to a gene. The germline CDR1 and CDR2 sequences are SNHLY and FYNNEI. The CDR3, as DNA: TGTGCCAGCAGTGAGACTAGCGGGGGGCAGAGTGAGCAGTTCTTC. Its translation is CASSETSGGQSEQFF. The full variable domain, completed using reference TRBV2 and TRBJ2-1, is EPEVTQTPSHQVTQMGQEVILRCVPISNHLYFYWYRQILGQKVEFLVSFYNNEISEKSEIFDDQFSVERPDGSNFTLKIRSTKLEDSAMYFCASSETSGGQSEQFFGPGTRLTVL.

The chain couples TRBV11-2 to TRBJ2-1; 9 bases match TRBD2. The CDR3 covers 17 residues. Losses at the gene ends were 2 bases for V and 4 bases for J; bases not matched to a gene: 9. Germline CDR1 is SGHAT and CDR2 is FQNNGV. CDR3 coding DNA: TGTGCCAGCAGCTTAAGAGGGGGGCTAGCGGGGTACAATGAGCAGTTCTTC. This sequence encodes CASSLRGGLAGYNEQFF. Supplemented by reference TRBV11-2 and TRBJ2-1, the full variable domain reads EAGVAQSPRYKIIEKRQSVAFWCNPISGHATLYWYQQILGQGPKLLIQFQNNGVVDDSQLPKDRFSAERLKGVDSTLKIQPAKLEDSAVYLCASSLRGGLAGYNEQFFGPGTRLTVL.

The rearrangement joins TRBV6-6 to TRBJ2-5; D is uncertain. Trimming took 5 bases from V and 0 from J, leaving 7 bases between them. CDR1 and CDR2 (germline): MNHNY, SVGAGI (reference sequence). This CDR3 has 13 amino acids. The DNA for the CDR3 is TGTGCCAGCAGTCCAGCGTACCAAGAGACCCAGTACTTC. Translation: CASSPAYQETQYF.

V and J are TRBV6-1 and TRBJ1-6, with D uncertain. Germline V CDR1 and CDR2: MNHNS, SASEGT. The ends were cut back, 1 base at V and 2 bases at J, with 12 bases in the middle. CDR3 length: 17 amino acids. CDR3 coding DNA: TGTGCCAGCAGTGAAGTCGGGTTTCCAACCTATAATTCACCCCTCCACTTT. This gives the protein CASSEVGFPTYNSPLHF.

This clone was seen more than once but under ten times. The chain links TRBV4-1 to TRBJ1-5; the match to TRBD1 covers 7 bases. This CDR3 has 16 amino acids. Trimming cost V 4 bases and J 0 bases; bases outside gene matches: 6. Germline V lookup: CDR1 MGHRA, CDR2 YSYEKL. CDR3 nucleotide sequence: TGCGCCAGCAGCCTTGGGACAGAGTATAGCAATCAGCCCCAGCATTTT. This gives the protein CASSLGTEYSNQPQHF.

V is TRBV10-3 and J is TRBJ2-2; TRBD2 matches 16 bases. V lost 6 bases and J lost 6; bases outside the gene matches: 7. The germline V gene has CDR1 ENHRY and CDR2 SYGVKD. The length of the CDR3 is 17 residues. Here the CDR3 DNA reads TGTGCCATCAGCGGGACTAGCGGGGGGGCCTACTCCGGGGAGCTGTTTTTT. This sequence encodes CAISGTSGGAYSGELFF.

The chain is built from TRBV7-2 and TRBJ2-3; tentatively, D is TRBD1 (5 bases). Germline V lookup: CDR1 SGHTA, CDR2 FQGNSA. The CDR3 has 14 amino acids. Trimming removed 4 bases from V and 5 bases from J, with 13 bases in between. The CDR3 sequence: CASSSGQGGDTQYF. The CDR3 bases are TGTGCCAGCAGCTCCGGACAAGGTGGAGATACGCAGTATTTT. Full variable domain (outside the CDR3, taken from reference TRBV7-2 and TRBJ2-3): GAGVSQSPSNKVTEKGKDVELRCDPISGHTALYWYRQSLGQGLEFLIYFQGNSAPDKSGLPSDRFSAERTGGSVSTLTIQRTQQEDSAVYLCASSSGQGGDTQYFGPGTRLTVL.

Only one count was recorded for this clone. This chain connects TRBV5-1 to TRBJ2-7, with a weak D call TRBD2 (6 bases). V gave up 3 bases and J gave up 3 bases, with 16 bases separating them. This CDR3 region has 15 residues. From germline, CDR1 is SGHRS and CDR2 YFSETQ. The CDR3 here is CASSWGGGAFYEQYF. CDR3 sequence (DNA): TGCGCCAGCAGCTGGGGAGGAGGGGCCTTCTACGAGCAGTACTTC.

Points on this clone: One junction end disagrees with the germline gene, perhaps due to a read error. V gene TRBV6-2 or TRBV6-3 combines with J gene TRBJ2-5; no firm D call. CDR1 is MNHEY, CDR2 SVGEGT, per germline. The CDR3 covers 15 residues. CDR3 DNA: TGTGCCAGCAGCTACTTTACGGGTTCCCAAGAGACCCAGTACTTC. It yields the protein CASSYFTGSQETQYF.

This clone was recorded only once. The rearrangement links TRBV7-9 to TRBJ2-5, with TRBD1 matching 7 bases. V was clipped by 5 bases and J by 5 bases; unmatched bases: 11. The germline CDR1 and CDR2 sequences are SEHNR and FQNEAQ (reference sequence). The CDR3 is 15 amino acids. In nucleotides, the CDR3 is TGTGCCAGCAGCCCGGTTGACAGGGCGATGGAGACCCAGTACTTC. Its protein product is CASSPVDRAMETQYF.

CDR3 residues: CASGPRQGAVEAFF. The CDR3 DNA reads TGTGCCAGCGGGCCGAGACAGGGGGCGGTTGAAGCTTTCTTT. The J gene is TRBJ1-1, the V gene TRBV6-5; 10 nucleotides line up with TRBD1. Per the germline V gene, CDR1 is MNHEY and CDR2 is SVGAGI. Trimming at V came to 8 bases and at J to 7 bases, leaving 10 bases not matched to a gene. CDR3 length: 14 amino acids.

The V gene is TRBV25-1, the J gene TRBJ1-1, with D unresolved. CDR3 length: 12 residues. CDR1 and CDR2 (germline): MGHDK, SYGVNS. Trimming stripped 5 bases from V and 5 bases from J, with 9 bases between. The DNA of the CDR3 is TGTGCCAGCAGTCTAAGAGGGACTGAAGCTTTCTTT. Its protein product is CASSLRGTEAFF.

The CDR3 here is CASSHGSGANVLTF. CDR3 nucleotide sequence: TGTGCCAGCAGCCACGGGTCTGGGGCCAACGTCCTGACTTTC. The chain carries TRBV3-1 (or the pseudogene TRBV3-2) and TRBJ2-6; D is uncertain. Germline-derived CDR1 and CDR2 are LGHDT and YNNKEL (reference sequence). The V and J ends lost 3 bases and 1 base respectively, with 4 bases between them. The CDR3 is 14 residues long.